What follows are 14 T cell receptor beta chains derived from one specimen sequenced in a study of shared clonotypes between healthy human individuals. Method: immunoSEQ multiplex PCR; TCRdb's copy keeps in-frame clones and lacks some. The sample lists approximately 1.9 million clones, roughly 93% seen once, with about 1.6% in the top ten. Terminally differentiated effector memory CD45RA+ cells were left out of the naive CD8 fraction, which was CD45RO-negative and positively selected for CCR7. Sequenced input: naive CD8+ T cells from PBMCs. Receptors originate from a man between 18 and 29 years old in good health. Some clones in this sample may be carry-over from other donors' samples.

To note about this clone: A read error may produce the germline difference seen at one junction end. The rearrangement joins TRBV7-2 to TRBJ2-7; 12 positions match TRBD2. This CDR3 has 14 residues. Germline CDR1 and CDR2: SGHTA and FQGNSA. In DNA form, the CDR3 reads TGTGCCAGCAGCCTAGCGGGAGGGCCGGACAAGCAGTACTTC. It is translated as CASSLAGGPDKQYF. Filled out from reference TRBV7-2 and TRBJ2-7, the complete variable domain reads GAGVSQSPSNKVTEKGKDVELRCDPISGHTALYWYRQSLGQGLEFLIYFQGNSAPDKSGLPSDRFSAERTGGSVSTLTIQRTQQEDSAVYLCASSLAGGPDKQYFGPGTRLTVT.

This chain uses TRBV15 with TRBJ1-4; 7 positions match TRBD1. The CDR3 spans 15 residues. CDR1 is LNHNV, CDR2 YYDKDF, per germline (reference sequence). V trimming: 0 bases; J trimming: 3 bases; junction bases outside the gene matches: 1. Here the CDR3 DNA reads TGTGCCACCAGCAGAGACAGGGGGGCTAATGAAAAACTGTTTTTT. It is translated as CATSRDRGANEKLFF.

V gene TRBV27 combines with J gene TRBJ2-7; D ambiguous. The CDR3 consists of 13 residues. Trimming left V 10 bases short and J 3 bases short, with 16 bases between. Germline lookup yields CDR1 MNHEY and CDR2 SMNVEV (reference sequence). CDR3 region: CATSLRPNYEQYF. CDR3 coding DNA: TGTGCCACCTCGTTACGACCCAACTACGAGCAGTACTTC.

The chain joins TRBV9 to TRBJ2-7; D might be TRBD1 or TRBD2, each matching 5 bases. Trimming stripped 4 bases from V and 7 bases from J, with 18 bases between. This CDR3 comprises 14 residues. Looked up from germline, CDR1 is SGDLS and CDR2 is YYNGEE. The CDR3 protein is CASSPGTAVWEQYF. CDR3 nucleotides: TGTGCCAGCAGCCCCGGGACCGCCGTTTGGGAGCAGTACTTC. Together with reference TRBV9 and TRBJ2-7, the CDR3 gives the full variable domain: DSGVTQTPKHLITATGQRVTLRCSPRSGDLSVYWYQQSLDQGLQFLIQYYNGEERAKGNILERFSAQQFPDLHSELNLSSLELGDSALYFCASSPGTAVWEQYFGPGTRLTVT.

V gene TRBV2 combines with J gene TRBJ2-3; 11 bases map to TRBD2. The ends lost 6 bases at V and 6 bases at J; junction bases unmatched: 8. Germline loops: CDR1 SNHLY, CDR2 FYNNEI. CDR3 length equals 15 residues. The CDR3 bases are TGTGCCAGCAGGGCCACTAGCGGGAGTGTCGATACGCAGTATTTT. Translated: CASRATSGSVDTQYF.

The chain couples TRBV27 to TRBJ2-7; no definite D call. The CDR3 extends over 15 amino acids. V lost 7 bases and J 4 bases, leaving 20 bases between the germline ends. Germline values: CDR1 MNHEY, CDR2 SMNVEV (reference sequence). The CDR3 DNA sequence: TGTGCCAGCACCCCCTGGGTAGGAAACACTTACGAGCAGTACTTC. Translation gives CASTPWVGNTYEQYF.

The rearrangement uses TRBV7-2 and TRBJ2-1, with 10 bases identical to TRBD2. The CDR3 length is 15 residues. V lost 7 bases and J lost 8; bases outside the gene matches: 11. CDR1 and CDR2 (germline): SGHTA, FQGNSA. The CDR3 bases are TGTGCCAGCACCCAACTAGCGGGGTCGGTCGATGAGCAGTTCTTC. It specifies CASTQLAGSVDEQFF.

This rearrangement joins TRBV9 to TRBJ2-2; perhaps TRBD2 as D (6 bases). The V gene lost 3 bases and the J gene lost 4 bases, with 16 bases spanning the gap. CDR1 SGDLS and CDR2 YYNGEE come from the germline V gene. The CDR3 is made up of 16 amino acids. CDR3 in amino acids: CASSAGGSPVTGELFF. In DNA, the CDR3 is TGTGCCAGCAGCGCCGGGGGAAGTCCCGTCACCGGGGAGCTGTTTTTT.

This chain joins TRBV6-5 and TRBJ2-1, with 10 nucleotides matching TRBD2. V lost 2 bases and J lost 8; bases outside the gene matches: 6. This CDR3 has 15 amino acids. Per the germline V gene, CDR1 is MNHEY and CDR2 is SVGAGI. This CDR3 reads CASSYIASGSYEQFF. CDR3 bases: TGTGCCAGCAGTTACATTGCTAGCGGGAGCTATGAGCAGTTCTTC.

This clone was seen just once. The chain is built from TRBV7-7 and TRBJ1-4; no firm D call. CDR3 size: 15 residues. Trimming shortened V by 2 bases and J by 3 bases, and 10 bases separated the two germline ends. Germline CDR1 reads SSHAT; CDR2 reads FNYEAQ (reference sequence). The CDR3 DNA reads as TGTGCCAGCAGCTTAAGGTGGCTCGCTAATGAAAAACTGTTTTTT. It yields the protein CASSLRWLANEKLFF.

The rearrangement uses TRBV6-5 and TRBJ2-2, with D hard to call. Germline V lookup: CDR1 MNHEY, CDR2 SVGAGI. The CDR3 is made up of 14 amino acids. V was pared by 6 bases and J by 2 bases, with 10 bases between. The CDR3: CASRPGGNTGELFF. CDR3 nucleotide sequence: TGTGCCAGCAGACCCGGCGGAAACACCGGGGAGCTGTTTTTT.

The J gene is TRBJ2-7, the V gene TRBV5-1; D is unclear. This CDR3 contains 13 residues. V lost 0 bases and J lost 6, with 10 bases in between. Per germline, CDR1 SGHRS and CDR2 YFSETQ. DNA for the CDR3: TGCGCCAGCAGCTTGGACGCAGGTCTCGAGCAGTACTTC. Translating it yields CASSLDAGLEQYF.

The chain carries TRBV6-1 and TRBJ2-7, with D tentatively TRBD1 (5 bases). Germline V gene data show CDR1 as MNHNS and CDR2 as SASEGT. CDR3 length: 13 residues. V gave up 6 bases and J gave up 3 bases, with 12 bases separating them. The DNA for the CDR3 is TGTGCCAGCAGAGTGCCCGACAGCTACGAGCAGTACTTC. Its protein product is CASRVPDSYEQYF.

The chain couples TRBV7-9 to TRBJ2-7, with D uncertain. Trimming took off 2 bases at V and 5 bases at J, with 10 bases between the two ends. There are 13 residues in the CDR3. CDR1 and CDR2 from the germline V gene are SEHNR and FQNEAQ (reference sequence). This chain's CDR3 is CASSLKPSDEQYF. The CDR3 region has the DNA TGTGCCAGCAGCTTAAAGCCAAGTGACGAGCAGTACTTC. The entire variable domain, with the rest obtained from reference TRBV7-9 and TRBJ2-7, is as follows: DTGVSQNPRHKITKRGQNVTFRCDPISEHNRLYWYRQTLGQGPEFLTYFQNEAQLEKSRLLSDRFSAERPKGSFSTLEIQRTEQGDSAMYLCASSLKPSDEQYFGPGTRLTVT.